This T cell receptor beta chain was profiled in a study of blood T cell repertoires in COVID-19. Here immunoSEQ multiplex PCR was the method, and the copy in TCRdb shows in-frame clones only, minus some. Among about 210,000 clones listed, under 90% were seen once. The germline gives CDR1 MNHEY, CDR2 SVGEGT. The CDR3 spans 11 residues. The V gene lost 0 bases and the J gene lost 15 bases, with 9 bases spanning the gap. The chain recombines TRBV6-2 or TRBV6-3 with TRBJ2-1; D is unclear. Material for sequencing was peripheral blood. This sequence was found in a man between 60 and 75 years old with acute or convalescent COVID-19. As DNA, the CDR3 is TGTGCCAGCAGTTACTCGCGCTCGTTGTTCTTC. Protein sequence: CASSYSRSLFF.